Following are 29 T cell receptor beta chains from one sample sequenced in a study of cytomegalovirus exposure and HLA in healthy donors. Use of 60 Vbeta and 13 Jbeta primers characterized the PCR. The assay was immunoSEQ multiplex PCR, and TCRdb's table has in-frame clones only and misses some. In the table there are under 200,000 clones, roughly four fifths of which are singletons. The specimen was PBMCs. The receptors stem from a male donor in good health and CMV-seropositive.

The chain has TRBV19 and TRBJ2-7; 8 bases fit TRBD2. The CDR3 totals 16 residues. The germline gives CDR1 LNHDA, CDR2 SQIVND (reference sequence). V gave up 3 bases and J gave up 0 bases; unmatched junction bases: 7. CDR3 region: CASSIRGGGNSYEQYF. DNA for the CDR3: TGTGCCAGTAGTATCCGGGGCGGGGGGAACTCCTACGAGCAGTACTTC.

The gene calls are TRBV5-1 and TRBJ2-6; 7 bases match TRBD2. Germline CDR1 and CDR2: SGHRS and YFSETQ. The CDR3 extends over 21 amino acids. With 4 bases clipped from V and 1 base from J, the junction kept 20 bases outside the gene matches. The CDR3 loop reads CASSVRGKPRPPVSGANVLTF. For the CDR3, the DNA is TGCGCCAGCAGCGTGCGGGGGAAACCCAGGCCCCCCGTATCTGGGGCCAACGTCCTGACTTTC. The whole variable domain, remainder taken from reference TRBV5-1 and TRBJ2-6, is KAGVTQTPRYLIKTRGQQVTLSCSPISGHRSVSWYQQTPGQGLQFLFEYFSETQRNKGNFPGRFSGRQFSNSRSEMNVSTLELGDSALYLCASSVRGKPRPPVSGANVLTFGAGSRLTVL.

This clone was picked up one time. The rearrangement links TRBV30 to TRBJ1-1; D is unresolved. CDR1 and CDR2 (germline): GTSNPN, SVGIG (reference sequence). There are 13 residues in the CDR3. Trimming took 4 bases from V and 3 from J, leaving 12 bases between them. CDR3 coding DNA: TGTGCCTGGAAACCGGGAAGTTACACTGAAGCTTTCTTT. Residues: CAWKPGSYTEAFF.

This chain connects TRBV27 to TRBJ2-7; TRBD2 aligns across 8 bases. CDR1 MNHEY and CDR2 SMNVEV come from the germline V gene (reference sequence). The CDR3 length is 14 residues. V was pared by 3 bases and J by 7 bases, with 8 bases of the junction left unmatched. The CDR3, as DNA: TGTGCCAGCAGTTTCACAGCGGGAGATCGAGAGCAGTACTTC. Amino acid sequence: CASSFTAGDREQYF.

The chain carries TRBV30 and TRBJ1-6; D ambiguous. Deletions cut 7 bases from V and 1 base from J, with 14 bases between. CDR3 length equals 15 residues. Looked up from germline, CDR1 is GTSNPN and CDR2 is SVGIG (reference sequence). The CDR3 DNA is TGTGCCTTGTCAGCGTCTTTATCCTATAATTCACCCCTCCACTTT. Translation gives CALSASLSYNSPLHF.

The chain carries TRBV7-2 and TRBJ2-2; TRBD2 matches 14 bases. This CDR3 is built from 18 residues. The germline V gene has CDR1 SGHTA and CDR2 FQGNSA. V shed 2 bases and J 3 bases; nucleotides not matched to a gene: 5. The CDR3 coding sequence is TGTGCCAGCAGCTTAAGACTAGCGGGGGGGCCTGACACCGGGGAGCTGTTTTTT. It encodes CASSLRLAGGPDTGELFF.

The V gene is TRBV19, the J gene TRBJ2-7; 8 bases are shared with TRBD1. The V segment lost 4 bases and the J segment 3 bases; nucleotides outside the gene matches: 5. The CDR3 runs 14 residues. Germline CDR1 LNHDA, CDR2 SQIVND (reference sequence). The CDR3 sequence: CASSKSGGFYEQYF. In nucleotides, the CDR3 is TGTGCCAGTAGTAAATCAGGGGGCTTCTACGAGCAGTACTTC.

The J gene is TRBJ2-6, the V gene TRBV5-6; no reliable D call. Germline V gene sequence: CDR1 SGHDT, CDR2 YYEEEE. Trimming left V 2 bases short and J 0 bases short, with 6 bases between. The CDR3 is 15 residues long. CDR3 sequence reads: CASSFASSGANVLTF. CDR3 in DNA: TGTGCCAGCAGCTTTGCCAGCTCTGGGGCCAACGTCCTGACTTTC.

As to this clone: The identical CDR3 is also encoded by other nucleotide sequences in the sample. The genes are TRBV5-6 and TRBJ1-1; possibly TRBD1 for D (5 bases). The CDR3 contains 12 residues. The germline V gene encodes CDR1 SGHDT and CDR2 YYEEEE. V was clipped by 1 base and J by 4 bases, with 5 bases between them. The CDR3 DNA sequence: TGTGCCAGCAGCTTGCAGGGCACTGAAGCTTTCTTT. It codes for CASSLQGTEAFF.

V and J are TRBV5-1 and TRBJ2-1, with 7 bases aligning to TRBD2. The CDR3 sequence is 15 residues long. The V segment lost 0 bases and the J segment 4 bases; nucleotides outside the gene matches: 4. From germline, CDR1 is SGHRS and CDR2 YFSETQ. The CDR3 DNA sequence: TGCGCCAGCAGCTTGGAGCGGGGATCTTACAATGAGCAGTTCTTC. Translation gives CASSLERGSYNEQFF.

The V and J genes are TRBV27 and TRBJ2-7; TRBD1 is a possible D gene (5 bases). The germline V gene encodes CDR1 MNHEY and CDR2 SMNVEV (reference sequence). This CDR3 comprises 14 residues. The V gene lost 6 bases and the J gene lost 6 bases, with 18 bases spanning the gap. CDR3 nucleotide sequence: TGTGCCAGCAGCCTAAAGGGGCCTTTCCTCGAGCAGTACTTC. This translates into CASSLKGPFLEQYF.

This clone came up once. V gene TRBV5-1 combines with J gene TRBJ1-5; no clear D. CDR1 and CDR2 from the germline V gene are SGHRS and YFSETQ. This CDR3 has 15 residues. The ends were cut back, 0 bases at V and 2 bases at J, with 9 bases in the middle. The CDR3 coding sequence is TGCGCCAGCAGCTTGGGAGGGATTGGCAATCAGCCCCAGCATTTT. Protein sequence: CASSLGGIGNQPQHF. Based on the CDR3 plus reference TRBV5-1 and TRBJ1-5, the full variable domain is KAGVTQTPRYLIKTRGQQVTLSCSPISGHRSVSWYQQTPGQGLQFLFEYFSETQRNKGNFPGRFSGRQFSNSRSEMNVSTLELGDSALYLCASSLGGIGNQPQHFGDGTRLSIL.

This chain connects TRBV9 to TRBJ2-7; D perhaps matches TRBD1 (5 bases). V was clipped by 0 bases and J by 3 bases, with 10 bases between them. In germline, CDR1 is SGDLS, CDR2 YYNGEE. The CDR3 loop spans 14 amino acids. CDR3 nucleotide sequence: TGTGCCAGCAGCGTAGCCGACAGAGGCTACGAGCAGTACTTC. Translating it yields CASSVADRGYEQYF.

The chain combines TRBV13 with TRBJ2-5, with 7 nucleotides matching TRBD2. Germline lookup yields CDR1 PRHDT and CDR2 FYEKMQ (reference sequence). J gave up 4 bases and V 8 bases, and 7 bases lay outside the gene matches. This CDR3 contains 13 residues. Written as DNA, the CDR3 is TGTGCCAGCGTAGAAGCGGGGAGAGAGACCCAGTACTTC. This gives the protein CASVEAGRETQYF.

The genes are TRBV6-5 and TRBJ1-2; TRBD1 matches 9 bases. Trimming cost V 6 bases and J 6 bases; bases outside gene matches: 8. The CDR3 loop spans 14 amino acids. Germline CDR1 MNHEY, CDR2 SVGAGI. The CDR3 reads CASRLGTGTHGYTF. The CDR3 DNA reads as TGTGCCAGCAGGCTCGGGACAGGGACCCATGGCTACACCTTC.

A word on this clone: At one end the junction does not follow the germline gene, possibly because of a read error. V gene TRBV7-9 combines with J gene TRBJ2-7; 10 bases fit TRBD2. The germline V gene encodes CDR1 SEHNR and CDR2 FQNEAQ (reference sequence). This CDR3 has 17 residues. The CDR3 DNA is TGTTCCAGCAGCTTGGGGCCACTAGCGGGGCCATCCGCCGAGCAGTACTTC. Translated: CSSSLGPLAGPSAEQYF.

This clone came up a few times. The V gene is TRBV7-6, the J gene TRBJ1-1; maybe TRBD1 (6 bases). Trimming cost V 1 base and J 0 bases, with 9 bases left between them. The germline gives CDR1 SGHVS, CDR2 FNYEAQ. The CDR3 runs 15 residues. The DNA for the CDR3 is TGTGCCAGCAGCTTAGGTACAGGGTTGAACACTGAAGCTTTCTTT. This sequence encodes CASSLGTGLNTEAFF. Using reference TRBV7-6 and TRBJ1-1 for the parts outside the CDR3, the full variable domain is GAGVSQSPRYKVTKRGQDVALRCDPISGHVSLYWYRQALGQGPEFLTYFNYEAQQDKSGLPNDRFSAERPEGSISTLTIQRTEQRDSAMYRCASSLGTGLNTEAFFGQGTRLTVV.

V usage is TRBV5-1 and J usage is TRBJ1-1; D is undetermined. V was pared by 1 base and J by 4 bases, with 17 bases between. The length of the CDR3 is 16 residues. Germline-derived CDR1 and CDR2 are SGHRS and YFSETQ. DNA of the CDR3: TGCGCCAGCAGCTTGACCGTTCCCGCGGTCGGCACTGAAGCTTTCTTT. Its protein product is CASSLTVPAVGTEAFF.

This clone was seen just once. The V call is TRBV10-3, the J call TRBJ2-5, with 15 bases fitting TRBD2. Germline CDR1 is ENHRY and CDR2 is SYGVKD. After removal of 4 bases from V and 5 bases from J, the junction contained 2 bases not matched to a gene. CDR3 length: 15 residues. Here the CDR3 DNA reads TGTGCCATCAGTGGCGGGACTAGCGGGAGGGAGACCCAGTACTTC. It codes for CAISGGTSGRETQYF.

V gene TRBV19 combines with J gene TRBJ1-5, with D perhaps matching TRBD1 (5 bases). The CDR3 has 15 amino acids. V shed 6 bases and J shed 6 bases, with 18 bases lying between them. Germline values: CDR1 LNHDA, CDR2 SQIVND (reference sequence). The CDR3 coding sequence is TGTGCCAGTAGGGTGTCAAGGGGATCCGGTCAGCCCCAGCATTTT. This gives the protein CASRVSRGSGQPQHF. Full variable domain (remainder filled in from reference TRBV19 and TRBJ1-5): DGGITQSPKYLFRKEGQNVTLSCEQNLNHDAMYWYRQDPGQGLRLIYYSQIVNDFQKGDIAEGYSVSREKKESFPLTVTSAQKNPTAFYLCASRVSRGSGQPQHFGDGTRLSIL.

The chain carries TRBV5-1 and TRBJ2-5; 8 bases are a match to TRBD2. CDR3 length: 13 residues. V shed 4 bases and J 4 bases; nucleotides not matched to a gene: 3. Germline assignment: CDR1 SGHRS and CDR2 YFSETQ. In DNA, the CDR3 is TGCGCCAGCAGCGGGAGCGGGGGAGAGACCCAGTACTTC. Amino acids: CASSGSGGETQYF.

V gene TRBV27 combines with J gene TRBJ1-2; D ambiguous. Trimming left V 3 bases short and J 4 bases short, with 9 bases between. The length of the CDR3 is 13 residues. The germline gives CDR1 MNHEY, CDR2 SMNVEV (reference sequence). The CDR3: CASSFRDFYGYTF. In DNA, the CDR3 is TGTGCCAGCAGTTTTCGGGATTTCTATGGCTACACCTTC.

The J gene is TRBJ1-5, the V gene TRBV19, with 8 bases lining up with TRBD1. With V trimmed by 4 bases and J by 6 bases, 11 bases remained unmatched. Germline CDR1 and CDR2: LNHDA and SQIVND (reference sequence). The CDR3 has 16 amino acids. CDR3 bases: TGTGCCAGTAGTACCACCGGACAGGGACAGAGTCAGCCCCAGCATTTT. This encodes CASSTTGQGQSQPQHF.

J is TRBJ2-3 and V is TRBV6-5; 7 bases are a match to TRBD2. Germline lookup yields CDR1 MNHEY and CDR2 SVGAGI. This CDR3 has 14 amino acids. After removal of 6 bases from V and 0 bases from J, the junction contained 3 bases not matched to a gene. CDR3 loop: CASSLAESTDTQYF. The CDR3 nucleotides are TGTGCCAGCAGCCTAGCGGAAAGCACAGATACGCAGTATTTT.

V and J are TRBV7-6 and TRBJ2-7; no clear D. CDR1 and CDR2 from the germline V gene are SGHVS and FNYEAQ. The CDR3 runs 12 residues. Deletions cut 1 base from V and 6 bases from J, with 7 bases between. CDR3 DNA sequence: TGTGCCAGCAGCTTAGATGCGGTCGAGCAGTACTTC. Protein product: CASSLDAVEQYF.

This chain connects TRBV14 to TRBJ1-4, with D tentatively TRBD1 (5 bases). The CDR3 sequence is 16 residues long. V was trimmed by 1 base and J by 3 bases, leaving 12 bases between them. CDR1 is SGHDN and CDR2 is FVKESK in the germline V gene. This CDR3 is CASSQVLPGSNEKLFF. The CDR3 region has the DNA TGTGCCAGCAGCCAAGTCCTGCCAGGGTCTAATGAAAAACTGTTTTTT.

This clone came up a few times. The chain links TRBV30 to TRBJ2-3, with 14 bases lining up with TRBD2. Losses at the gene ends were 1 base for V and 7 bases for J; bases not matched to a gene: 10. The CDR3 totals 17 residues. CDR1 is GTSNPN and CDR2 is SVGIG in the germline V gene (reference sequence). The CDR3 nucleotides are TGTGCCTGGAGTGGATACGGGACTAGCGGGAGTTGGTATACGCAGTATTTT. Its translation is CAWSGYGTSGSWYTQYF.

V is TRBV30 and J is TRBJ1-4, with a possible D match to TRBD1 (6 bases). Germline lookup yields CDR1 GTSNPN and CDR2 SVGIG (reference sequence). The V end was cut by 2 bases, the J end by 8 bases, with 15 bases between. The CDR3 has 14 residues. CDR3 bases: TGTGCCTGGAGTATCAGGGGTGGAGGAGAAAAACTGTTTTTT. This gives the protein CAWSIRGGGEKLFF.

The V and J genes are TRBV6-1 and TRBJ2-5, with TRBD2 matching over 11 bases. V shed 4 bases, J shed 3 bases, and the junction held 4 bases outside the gene matches. Germline loops: CDR1 MNHNS, CDR2 SASEGT. This CDR3 is built from 15 residues. CDR3 protein: CASSARLAGKETQYF. CDR3 nucleotide sequence: TGTGCCAGCAGTGCCAGACTAGCGGGGAAAGAGACCCAGTACTTC.